Detailed here is one TCR beta chain. Its binding antigen is unknown. No per-base quality is available; no much larger clone lies one base away. Trimming takes 2 bases from V and 5 bases from J, and the germline ends sit 4 bases apart. As encoded in the germline V gene, CDR1 is MNHNS while CDR2 is SASEGT. Reading from cysteine to phenylalanine, the CDR3 counts 13 amino acids. Just CDR3 DNA is preserved here, 39 bases in frame from base 1. Ficoll-Paque density gradient centrifugation was the method used to isolate PBMCs. The data were taken from a study of T-cell memory formation after mild COVID-19 (dated by TCRdb to the early 2020s). Study-level background: Most TCR sequence clusters were specific to one of the two donors. T-cell clones expanding and contracting after mild COVID-19 in a couple of donors were tracked by longitudinal TCRalpha and TCRbeta repertoire sequencing. The cohort comprised two young, previously healthy adult volunteers, one female and one male.

TCRdb lists the instrument as Illumina NovaSeq 6000. TCRalpha and TCRbeta cDNA libraries were constructed by 5'RACE with constant-segment primers, with sample barcodes and unique molecular identifiers being introduced. Trizol reagent was used to extract RNA from every sample. The libraries were amplified in two PCR steps, and the second step added a second sample barcode and Illumina TruSeq adapters. The libraries were sequenced on an Illumina NovaSeq using 2 x 150 bp paired-end reads. In the paper's pipeline: The reads were demultiplexed and collapsed into UMI-guided consensus sequences using migec v1.2.7. With mixcr v2.1.11, UMI consensuses were aligned to TRA and TRB V and J templates and assembled into clonotypes. A clonotype was counted as expanded or contracted only when both edgeR and NoisET called the clonotype significant, with the noise models trained on biological replicates. For edgeR calls, a false discovery rate-adjusted p below 0.01 and a log2 fold-change threshold of 1 were applied. PCA with hierarchical clustering of max-normalized trajectories of the 1000 most abundant clonotypes was used as exploratory dynamics analysis. The CD4 or CD8 phenotype of responding clones was assigned using the separately sequenced CD4+ and CD8+ repertoires. In-frame beta chains were kept once TCRdb had trimmed the public reads at Q25 with fastp and called clones with MiXCR. Rows matching on CDR3 protein sequence are summarized as one entry with the most common DNA and genes. These V and J calls derive from TCRdb rather than the authors' analysis. The sample table shows about 470,000 distinct CDR3 sequences, and 18% are seen once. 10% to 15% of the sample is taken by the ten largest.

General study outcomes and caveats: SARS-CoV-2 specificity of the second-wave clones peaking on day 37 was not confirmed. From day 15 to 85, contracting clones showed balanced CD4/CD8 phenotypes, whereas a second wave of clones that expanded from day 15 to 37 leaned towards CD4+. Contracting CD4+ clones turned up mainly in the CM and EM memory subsets, whereas EMRA was where CD8+ clones were enriched. Some responding clones were detected in pre-infection memory, suggesting pre-existing cross-reactive memory T cells joined the SARS-CoV-2 response. The study included only a couple of mild cases, and larger cohorts that include severe cases with pre-infection samples were judged to be necessary.

This sequence uses TRBV6-1 and TRBJ1-6; the D gene assignment is ambiguous. This sequence was found in an adult woman who had mild COVID-19 (a few samples of this study predate the infection). The sample titles of this study are shuffled in the database, so cell type and time point are left out; the donor was told from shared clones. The sample was PBMCs or a T cell subset sorted from them (not recorded which). The sequenced DNA is TGTGCCAGCAGTGAAAACGATAATTCACCCCTCCACTTT. The translation is CASSENDNSPLHF.